The TCR beta chain under discussion was sequenced for a study of cytomegalovirus exposure and HLA in healthy donors. The PCR used 60 Vbeta and 13 Jbeta primers. Measured with immunoSEQ multiplex PCR; TCRdb has only the in-frame clones, and not every one. This sample has 90,000 to 120,000 clones, with about three quarters found just once. The germline CDR1 and CDR2 sequences are MGHRA and YSYEKL. The CDR3 extends over 17 amino acids. The junction had 11 bases not matched to a gene; V was cut back by 0 bases and J by 5 bases. Source material: PBMCs. The chain is built from TRBV4-1 and TRBJ2-5; 8 bases align to TRBD1. The receptor's source is a man in his thirties or forties in good health and CMV-seronegative. This CDR3 is CASSQDALGTGLETQYF. CDR3 bases: TGCGCCAGCAGCCAAGATGCCCTCGGGACAGGATTGGAGACCCAGTACTTC.